A selection of T cell receptor beta chains follows, all from one sample in a study of persistence of HIV-infected CD4 T cells. Their antigens are not known. Assay used: immunoSEQ multiplex PCR; TCRdb lists only in-frame clones, some missing. Of about 46,000 clones listed, more than 80% are singletons. The sample here was CD4+ T cells sorted from PBMCs after roughly 18-hour stimulation, taken from a patient who received antiretroviral therapy. The receptors were sampled from an adult woman with HIV who was CMV-seropositive. The CDR3 runs from the conserved cysteine through the conserved F or W. The D gene is left open where the match is weak. Only part of the rows carry a size: once, few, many, or a class if the clone is expanded.

D gene | J gene | V gene | clone size | CDR3 DNA | CDR3 protein
- | TRBJ1-4 | TRBV7-2 | once | TGTGCCAGCAGTCTGGGTAGTAATGAAAAACTGTTTTTT | CASSLGSNEKLFF
- | TRBJ2-3 | TRBV10-3 | - | TGTGCCATCAGTGAGGGGAGTACTAGCACAGATACGCAGTATTTT | CAISEGSTSTDTQYF
TRBD1 | TRBJ2-3 | TRBV25-1 | - | TGTGCCACCACCGACAGGGTCACAGATACGCAGTATTTT | CATTDRVTDTQYF
- | TRBJ1-1 | TRBV30 | - | TGTGCCTGGAGTGTACATTCGAACACTGAAGCTTTCTTT | CAWSVHSNTEAFF
- | TRBJ1-2 | TRBV14 | - | TGTGCCAGCAGCCAGCATATGGAGGGACACTACACCTTC | CASSQHMEGHYTF
TRBD1 | TRBJ2-7 | TRBV9 | - | TGTGCCAGCAGCGGCGGGATGACAGGGGGCGAGCAGTACTTC | CASSGGMTGGEQYF
- | TRBJ2-1 | TRBV7-2 | - | TGTGCCAGCAGCTCCCGACACTCAACCCACAATGAGCAGTTCTTC | CASSSRHSTHNEQFF
TRBD1 | TRBJ1-2 | TRBV28 | - | TGTGCCAGCAGTCGGGACAGGTCGGAAGGCTACACCTTC | CASSRDRSEGYTF
TRBD2 | TRBJ2-1 | TRBV27 | - | TGTGCCAGCAGTTTAGTAGCTAGCGGGGGCAATGAGCAGTTCTTC | CASSLVASGGNEQFF
- | TRBJ2-5 | TRBV24-1 | once | TGTGCCACCAGTGACTCCGGGACACAAGAGACCCAGTACTTC | CATSDSGTQETQYF
- | TRBJ2-3 | TRBV29-1 | once | TGCAGCGTTGATCGCGGGGATACGCAGTATTTT | CSVDRGDTQYF
TRBD2 | TRBJ2-7 | TRBV20-1 | - | TGCAGTGCTAGTGCGGGAGGGCCCCACGAGCAGTACTTC | CSASAGGPHEQYF
- | TRBJ2-4 | TRBV3-1/TRBV3-2 | - | TGTGCCAGCAGCCCAGCTTTACGAGGAGGTAAAAACATTCAGTACTTC | CASSPALRGGKNIQYF
- | TRBJ2-7 | TRBV6-5 | - | TGTGCCAGCAGCCGAGGACAGCTCTCCTACGAGCAGTACTTC | CASSRGQLSYEQYF
- | TRBJ2-1 | TRBV12-1 | - | TGTGCCAGCAACCCTCCGGGATCCGAGGACAATGAGCAGTTCTTC | CASNPPGSEDNEQFF
- | TRBJ1-3 | TRBV30 | - | TGTGCCTGGAGCGCGGGGGTCTCTGGAAACACCATATATTTT | CAWSAGVSGNTIYF
TRBD1 | TRBJ2-1 | TRBV5-1 | - | TGCGCCAGCAGCTTCCGGCAGGGGGCCGGGGGTGAGCAGTTCTTC | CASSFRQGAGGEQFF
- | TRBJ1-1 | TRBV7-9 | few | TGTGCCAGCAGCTTAGGACAGGCCGGGACTGAAGCTTTCTTT | CASSLGQAGTEAFF
- | TRBJ1-3 | TRBV5-6 | - | TGTGCCAGCAGCTTGGGATGGAGGGTCAGCCTAGGTCGGAACACCATATATTTT | CASSLGWRVSLGRNTIYF
- | TRBJ1-5 | TRBV12-5 | - | TGTGCTAGTGGACAGGGTAACAATCAGCCCCAGCATTTT | CASGQGNNQPQHF
TRBD2 | TRBJ2-2 | TRBV28 | - | TGTGCCAGCAAAGCGGGGTCGAACACCGGGGAGCTGTTTTTT | CASKAGSNTGELFF
- | TRBJ1-4 | TRBV19 | - | TGTGCCAGTAGTATAGTGCCGGGGGGTAATGAAAAACTGTTTTTT | CASSIVPGGNEKLFF
- | TRBJ2-7 | TRBV7-9 | - | TGTGCCAGCAGCCTAAAGTTTGGGGGGACCAACTACGAGCAGTACTTC | CASSLKFGGTNYEQYF
- | TRBJ1-3 | TRBV5-1 | - | TGCGCCAGCAGCTTGGAGGGTAGCTCTGGAAACACCATATATTTT | CASSLEGSSGNTIYF
- | TRBJ2-2 | TRBV2 | - | TGTGCCAGTGTAAGACTAGTTCCGAACACCGGGGAGCTGTTTTTT | CASVRLVPNTGELFF
- | TRBJ2-2 | TRBV9 | few | TGTGCCAGCAGCGTACAAAGTACCGGGGAGCTGTTTTTT | CASSVQSTGELFF
TRBD2 | TRBJ2-2 | TRBV10-3 | - | TGTGCCATCAGCCCGGGACTAGCGGGAGACACGAACACCGGGGAGCTGTTTTTT | CAISPGLAGDTNTGELFF
TRBD1 | TRBJ2-5 | TRBV27 | - | TGTGCCAGCAGTTTATCGAGGACAGGGGCGTACCAAGAGACCCAGTACTTC | CASSLSRTGAYQETQYF
- | TRBJ2-3 | TRBV5-6 | once | TGTGCCAGCGTTGACAGTCCGACAGATACGCAGTATTTT | CASVDSPTDTQYF
- | TRBJ1-5 | TRBV2 | - | TGTGCCAGCACAAGGGACGTCAATCAGCCCCAGCATTTT | CASTRDVNQPQHF
- | TRBJ1-2 | TRBV6-6 | - | TGTGCCAGCAGCGGACAGAGCTATGGCTACACCTTC | CASSGQSYGYTF
- | TRBJ1-1 | TRBV21-1 | few | TGTGCCAGCAGCAAACCTAAGTCGAACACTGAAGCTTTCTTT | CASSKPKSNTEAFF
- | TRBJ1-1 | TRBV7-2 | - | TGTGCCAGCAGCTTAGCTCCAGGGTTAAACACTGAAGCTTTCTTT | CASSLAPGLNTEAFF
- | TRBJ1-2 | TRBV28 | few | TGTGCCAGCAGCAGCGGGGGGGGTAAGGATGGCTACACCTTC | CASSSGGGKDGYTF
- | TRBJ1-5 | TRBV21-1 | few | TGTGCCAGCAGCTTTTACAGGGGGGACAGGAGGAACAATCAGCCCCAGCATTTT | CASSFYRGDRRNNQPQHF
- | TRBJ2-7 | TRBV3-1/TRBV3-2 | - | TGTGCCAGCAGCCAAGGCGAGGGGACTTACGAGCAGTACTTC | CASSQGEGTYEQYF
- | TRBJ2-2 | TRBV5-1 | - | TGCGCCAGCAGCCGTGGGGACACCGGGGAGCTGTTTTTT | CASSRGDTGELFF
TRBD2 | TRBJ2-3 | TRBV14 | - | TGTGCCAGCAGCCATAGCGGGGGGACAGATACGCAGTATTTT | CASSHSGGTDTQYF
- | TRBJ1-2 | TRBV11-3 | - | TGTGCCAGCAGTTCACGGGGAACTAACTATGGCTACACCTTC | CASSSRGTNYGYTF
- | TRBJ1-3 | TRBV28 | - | TGTGCCAGCAGCCCGTCGGTGGGCTTCTCTGGAAACACCATATATTTT | CASSPSVGFSGNTIYF
- | TRBJ1-3 | TRBV7-2 | few | TGTGCCAGCAGCATTACGGGACTTTCCTCTGGAAACACCATATATTTT | CASSITGLSSGNTIYF